This passage covers 19 T cell receptor beta chains from one sample sequenced in a study of shared clonotypes between healthy human individuals. Naive CD8 isolation took CD45RO-negative cells positively selected for CCR7 and excluded terminally differentiated effector memory CD45RA+ cells. Assay used: immunoSEQ multiplex PCR; TCRdb lists only in-frame clones, some missing. Of hundreds of thousands of clones listed, approximately 96% were seen once; the top ten hold roughly 0.1%. The specimen sequenced was naive CD8+ T cells sorted from blood. Every receptor here comes from a woman aged 25 to 39 in good health.

The chain employs TRBV27 and TRBJ2-7; 9 bases are a match to TRBD2. The germline V gene encodes CDR1 MNHEY and CDR2 SMNVEV (reference sequence). The CDR3 is 15 amino acids. The ends lost 5 bases at V and 6 bases at J; junction bases unmatched: 11. CDR3 nucleotides: TGTGCCAGCAGTCACCTACTAGCGGGTGGGGGCGAGCAGTACTTC. Its translation: CASSHLLAGGGEQYF.

This sequence joins TRBV14 and TRBJ2-7; 9 bases are a match to TRBD1. Germline CDR1 reads SGHDN; CDR2 reads FVKESK. The CDR3 spans 14 residues. J lost 6 bases, V lost 4 bases, and 7 bases had no gene match. CDR3 region: CASSPYRGRIEQYF. Here the CDR3 DNA reads TGTGCCAGCAGCCCTTACAGGGGGCGGATCGAGCAGTACTTC.

J is TRBJ2-3 and V is TRBV2; no clear D. From germline, CDR1 is SNHLY and CDR2 FYNNEI. The V end was cut by 7 bases, the J end by 4 bases, with 12 bases between. The CDR3 has 13 residues. The CDR3 is CASIGMVPDTQYF. CDR3 coding DNA: TGTGCCAGCATAGGAATGGTCCCAGATACGCAGTATTTT.

V is TRBV5-1 and J is TRBJ2-1, with TRBD2 matching 10 bases. This CDR3 region has 16 residues. Germline V gives CDR1 SGHRS, CDR2 YFSETQ. The V segment lost 0 bases and the J segment 2 bases; nucleotides outside the gene matches: 2. CDR3 sequence (DNA): TGCGCCAGCAGCTTGGCTGGACTAGCGGCCTACAATGAGCAGTTCTTC. It codes for CASSLAGLAAYNEQFF.

This clone was observed a handful of times. V and J are TRBV14 and TRBJ1-1; D might be TRBD1 (5 bases). Per germline, CDR1 SGHDN and CDR2 FVKESK. This CDR3 spans 15 amino acids. Trimming left V 1 base short and J 5 bases short, with 14 bases between. The CDR3 is CASSQVAGVTTEAFF. The CDR3 DNA reads TGTGCCAGCAGCCAAGTTGCGGGGGTTACGACTGAAGCTTTCTTT.

The rearrangement uses TRBV6-6 and TRBJ1-5; D gene ambiguous. This CDR3 has 13 amino acids. With 5 bases removed from V and 0 bases from J, the gap between germline ends came to 5 bases. Germline lookup yields CDR1 MNHNY and CDR2 SVGAGI (reference sequence). The CDR3 bases are TGTGCCAGCAGTCGGAATAGCAATCAGCCCCAGCATTTT. Residues: CASSRNSNQPQHF.

V usage is TRBV10-1 and J usage is TRBJ2-7; D unclear. Trimming took 0 bases from V and 6 from J, leaving 6 bases between them. This CDR3 has 12 amino acids. The V gene's germline CDR1 is WNHNN and CDR2 SYGVQD (reference sequence). The DNA for the CDR3 is TGCGCCAGCAGTGAGTCGAGGAGCGAGCAGTACTTC. Its protein is CASSESRSEQYF.

The rearrangement links TRBV9 to TRBJ2-7; possibly TRBD1 for D (6 bases). This CDR3 has 15 residues. V lost 0 bases and J 3 bases, leaving 13 bases between the germline ends. The germline gives CDR1 SGDLS, CDR2 YYNGEE. The CDR3 here is CASSVGPGHRYEQYF. CDR3 DNA sequence: TGTGCCAGCAGCGTAGGTCCGGGACACCGCTACGAGCAGTACTTC.

The gene calls are TRBV15 and TRBJ2-1; possibly TRBD2 for D (6 bases). CDR1 is LNHNV, CDR2 YYDKDF, per germline (reference sequence). V was pared by 5 bases and J by 7 bases, with 15 bases between. This CDR3 region has 14 residues. CDR3 sequence (DNA): TGTGCCACCAGCCCGGGGGAGGAGAGAAATGAGCAGTTCTTC. Amino acids: CATSPGEERNEQFF.

This clone was seen a single time. The V and J genes are TRBV4-1 and TRBJ1-2; tentatively, D is TRBD1 (5 bases). Per the germline V gene, CDR1 is MGHRA and CDR2 is YSYEKL. V gave up 1 base and J gave up 3 bases, with 12 bases separating them. The CDR3 loop spans 15 amino acids. The CDR3 sequence is CASSQAAGRDYGYTF. DNA of the CDR3: TGCGCCAGCAGCCAAGCTGCAGGGAGGGACTATGGCTACACCTTC.

V and J are TRBV27 and TRBJ2-6, with unresolved D. V lost 2 bases and J lost 0, with 8 bases in between. The CDR3 consists of 16 residues. Germline V gene sequence: CDR1 MNHEY, CDR2 SMNVEV (reference sequence). The CDR3 coding sequence is TGTGCCAGCAGTTTAATATCCGCCTCTGGGGCCAACGTCCTGACTTTC. Translating gives CASSLISASGANVLTF.

This chain joins TRBV15 and TRBJ2-1; D may be TRBD2 (6 bases). This CDR3 has 19 amino acids. Germline assignment: CDR1 LNHNV and CDR2 YYDKDF (reference sequence). Trimming took off 6 bases at V and 0 bases at J, with 24 bases between the two ends. This CDR3 is CATRGDGGSLLSSYNEQFF. The CDR3 region has the DNA TGTGCCACCAGGGGAGACGGAGGGTCCCTCCTGAGCTCCTACAATGAGCAGTTCTTC. The whole variable domain, remainder taken from reference TRBV15 and TRBJ2-1, is DAMVIQNPRYQVTQFGKPVTLSCSQTLNHNVMYWYQQKSSQAPKLLFHYYDKDFNNEADTPDNFQSRRPNTSFCFLDIRSPGLGDTAMYLCATRGDGGSLLSSYNEQFFGPGTRLTVL.

The chain employs TRBV28 and TRBJ2-7, with a possible D match to TRBD1 (6 bases). V lost 5 bases to trimming and J lost 2 bases, with 19 bases between them. The CDR3 totals 16 residues. The V gene's germline CDR1 is MDHEN and CDR2 SYDVKM. The CDR3 DNA reads as TGTGCCAGCAGTAGCCCGGACGGGACATTAACCTACGAGCAGTACTTC. Its protein product is CASSSPDGTLTYEQYF.

V usage is TRBV20-1 and J usage is TRBJ1-1; D unclear. The CDR3 spans 10 residues. Trimming pared 7 bases from V and 6 bases from J, leaving 9 bases between. The germline gives CDR1 DFQATT, CDR2 SNEGSKA (reference sequence). CDR3 region: CSVWGAEAFF. The DNA for the CDR3 is TGCAGTGTATGGGGTGCTGAAGCTTTCTTT.

The rearrangement joins TRBV6-1 to TRBJ2-7; 11 bases are shared with TRBD2. This CDR3 comprises 16 residues. The V segment lost 0 bases and the J segment 2 bases; nucleotides outside the gene matches: 3. Germline-derived CDR1 and CDR2 are MNHNS and SASEGT. CDR3 DNA: TGTGCCAGCAGTGAAGCGAAGGGACTAGCGGCCTACGAGCAGTACTTC. Amino acids: CASSEAKGLAAYEQYF.

Notes on this clone: Its ends do not fully match the called genes, so a read error is possible. The CDR3 here is CASSLGYGQYF. The CDR3 nucleotides are TGCGCCAGCAGCTTAGGCTACGGGCAGTACTTC. The J gene is TRBJ2-7, the V gene TRBV5-1; unclear D gene. CDR1 SGHRS and CDR2 YFSETQ come from the germline V gene. This CDR3 is built from 11 residues.

The chain uses TRBV6-1 and TRBJ1-5; 7 nucleotides match TRBD1. V shed 3 bases and J 0 bases; nucleotides not matched to a gene: 5. The CDR3 is 16 residues long. The germline CDR1 and CDR2 sequences are MNHNS and SASEGT. This CDR3 is CASSDGTVYSNQPQHF. In DNA, the CDR3 is TGTGCCAGCAGTGATGGGACAGTCTATAGCAATCAGCCCCAGCATTTT.

This rearrangement joins TRBV4-1 to TRBJ1-1; 7 bases are a match to TRBD1. This CDR3 has 14 residues. With V trimmed by 1 base and J by 10 bases, 9 bases remained unmatched. The germline CDR1 and CDR2 sequences are MGHRA and YSYEKL. The CDR3 DNA sequence: TGCGCCAGCAGCCAAGTTTTAGACAGGGATGGAGCTTTCTTT. Translating it yields CASSQVLDRDGAFF.

V and J are TRBV19 and TRBJ1-3; no reliable D call. Looked up from germline, CDR1 is LNHDA and CDR2 is SQIVND (reference sequence). The CDR3 contains 14 residues. V was shortened by 10 bases and J by 3 bases, with 16 bases between the two germline ends. The CDR3 coding sequence is TGTGCCACCTACTTGTCCGGGTTTGGAAACACCATATATTTT. Translation gives CATYLSGFGNTIYF.